Sequencing of this T cell receptor (beta chain) was carried out in a study of blood T cell repertoires in COVID-19 (TCRdb year 2020). Concerning the study at large: Collaborator samples came from the United States, Italy and Spain and covered acute and convalescent phases of COVID-19. The material from the prospective study consisted of cDNA or gDNA derived from T cells, B-cell-depleted T cells, or PBMCs. Deeply sampled blood TCRbeta repertoires from subjects exposed to, actively infected with, or recovered from COVID-19 were included in the dataset. A freely available public database, intended as a resource for researchers studying the immune response to SARS-CoV-2, is where the repertoires were released. Samples were obtained from the ongoing ImmuneRACE study (first 160 participants) and from about 1,300 subjects provided by 6 global collaborators. Nearly every sample came with metadata listing a de-identified subject ID, COVID-19 status, age in years and sex. Where available, HLA class I and class II types were taken from metadata supplied by the sample provider and were not determined by assay-based typing. The full study reports these points: The amount of clinical and demographic metadata varied by source and participant and was provided uncurated.

Note on this clone: Its antigen is not yet known. No base quality information exists; no much larger clone differs at one position.

TCRbeta CDR3 regions were amplified from genomic DNA by means of the immunoSEQ Assay, a bias-controlled multiplex PCR. As for how the authors treated the data: Nucleated cell counts per sample were estimated from amplification of reference gene primers within the assay. To quantify the absolute abundance of each unique TCRbeta CDR3 rearrangement, sequence reads were collapsed and filtered. Productive Simpson clonality was computed per sample as the square root of Simpson's diversity index over productive rearrangements. The table comes from immuneACCESS by way of TCRdb, which keeps in-frame sequences with V and J called. Part of the clones is missing from these tables; in studies checked, under half for an unresolved V gene and the rest for unknown reasons. V, J and clone size are taken as reported in that table, and D and trimming were inferred from the DNA itself. Present in this sample are 250,000 to 350,000 clones, 75% to 90% of which were seen just once. Of the sample, around 2.1% falls within the top ten clones.

Sequences SEHNR (CDR1) and FQNEAQ (CDR2) are obtained from the germline V gene (reference sequence). Here V drops 5 bases and J drops 2 bases, and the junction holds 8 bases not matched to any gene. The CDR3 starts with the cysteine, ends with the phenylalanine, and has 15 residues. This entry keeps only the CDR3 DNA: 45 bases, framed from base 1. Whole blood was collected in K2EDTA tubes by collaborating institutions according to the institutions' own protocols. Collaborator samples were shipped for TCRbeta analysis as frozen whole blood, isolated PBMCs, or DNA extracted from either sample type. Sequences were obtained from peripheral blood. Rearrangement joined TRBV7-9 to TRBJ2-7, and TRBD1 matches 8 of the central bases. This receptor was taken from a man between 18 and 29 years old with active or convalescent COVID-19. CDR3 loop: CASSDPGQDPYEQYF. The DNA sequence is given as TGTGCCAGCAGCGACCCGGGACAGGACCCCTACGAGCAGTACTTC.